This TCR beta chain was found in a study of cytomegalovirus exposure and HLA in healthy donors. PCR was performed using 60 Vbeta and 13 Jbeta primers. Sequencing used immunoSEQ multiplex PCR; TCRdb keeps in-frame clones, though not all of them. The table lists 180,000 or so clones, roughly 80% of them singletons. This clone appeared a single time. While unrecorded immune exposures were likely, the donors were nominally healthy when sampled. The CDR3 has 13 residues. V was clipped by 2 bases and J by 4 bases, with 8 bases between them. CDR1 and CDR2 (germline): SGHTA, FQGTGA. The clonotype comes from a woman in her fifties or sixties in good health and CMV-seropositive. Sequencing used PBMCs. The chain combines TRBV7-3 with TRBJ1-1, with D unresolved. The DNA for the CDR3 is TGTGCCAGCAGCTTAGGGGAGGGCACTGAAGCTTTCTTT. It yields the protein CASSLGEGTEAFF.